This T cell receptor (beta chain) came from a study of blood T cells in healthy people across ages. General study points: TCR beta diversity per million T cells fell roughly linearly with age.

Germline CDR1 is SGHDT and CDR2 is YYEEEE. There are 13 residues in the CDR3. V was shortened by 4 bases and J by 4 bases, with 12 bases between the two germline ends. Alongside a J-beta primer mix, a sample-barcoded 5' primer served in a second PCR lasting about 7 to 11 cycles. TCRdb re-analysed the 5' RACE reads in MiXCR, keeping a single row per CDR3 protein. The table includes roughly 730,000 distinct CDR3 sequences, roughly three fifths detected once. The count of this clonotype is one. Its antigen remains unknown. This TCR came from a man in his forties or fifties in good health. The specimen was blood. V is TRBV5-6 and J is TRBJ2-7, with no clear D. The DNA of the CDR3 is TGTGCCAGCAGCCAAGGGAACAGTTACGAGCAGTACTTC. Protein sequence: CASSQGNSYEQYF.